These 18 T cell receptor beta chains came from one sample sequenced in a study of blood T cells in healthy people across ages. The second PCR ran roughly 6 to 11 cycles with a sample-barcoded 5' primer and J-beta primers. TCRdb redid the calling of the 5' RACE reads with MiXCR, one entry per CDR3 protein. This table has around 690,000 distinct CDR3 sequences, under 70% appearing once. The sequenced sample was blood. Receptors were obtained from a man aged 55 to 69 in good health.

This chain uses TRBV14 with TRBJ2-1; TRBD2 matches 8 bases. This CDR3 has 15 residues. Germline V gene data show CDR1 as SGHDN and CDR2 as FVKESK. V gave up 1 base and J gave up 5 bases; unmatched junction bases: 4. CDR3 sequence reads: CASSQVAGGDNEQFF. CDR3 in DNA: TGTGCCAGCAGCCAAGTGGCGGGGGGTGACAATGAGCAGTTCTTC. The complete variable domain, with remaining parts taken from reference TRBV14 and TRBJ2-1, reads EAGVTQFPSHSVIEKGQTVTLRCDPISGHDNLYWYRRVMGKEIKFLLHFVKESKQDESGMPNNRFLAERTGGTYSTLKVQPAELEDSGVYFCASSQVAGGDNEQFFGPGTRLTVL.

The chain links TRBV21-1 to TRBJ2-1; TRBD1, the table's D call, was not compared with the DNA. TRBV21-1 represents a pseudogene. This CDR3 has 16 amino acids. For the CDR3, the DNA is TGTGCCAGCAGCAAAGCGCAAGGCTGGGGGGACAATGAGCAGTTCTTC. Its translation: CASSKAQGWGDNEQFF.

The V call is TRBV28, the J call TRBJ2-4; TRBD1 might be the D (5 bases). Trimming took 8 bases from V and 3 from J, leaving 11 bases between them. Germline lookup yields CDR1 MDHEN and CDR2 SYDVKM. The CDR3 runs 13 residues. CDR3 sequence reads: CASQGPYKNIQYF. For the CDR3, the DNA is TGTGCCAGCCAGGGCCCATACAAAAACATTCAGTACTTC. Full variable domain (rest looked up from reference TRBV28 and TRBJ2-4): DVKVTQSSRYLVKRTGEKVFLECVQDMDHENMFWYRQDPGLGLRLIYFSYDVKMKEKGDIPEGYSVSREKKERFSLILESASTNQTSMYLCASQGPYKNIQYFGAGTRLSVL.

The chain employs TRBV6-5 and TRBJ1-2, with no clear D. From germline, CDR1 is MNHEY and CDR2 SVGAGI. V was clipped by 4 bases and J by 4 bases, with 13 bases between them. The CDR3 extends over 14 amino acids. DNA of the CDR3: TGTGCCAGCAGTTCATTGTCAGGCGCCTATGGCTACACCTTC. Its protein is CASSSLSGAYGYTF.

The table lists this clonotype with a few counts. The chain has TRBV27 and TRBJ2-4, with D unresolved. The DNA end favors TRBJ2-7, so the J call may be wrong. Germline-derived CDR1 and CDR2 are MNHEY and SMNVEV (reference sequence). The length of the CDR3 is 15 residues. CDR3 sequence (DNA): TGTGCCAGCAGTTTATCGTTCGGCAGTTCCTACGAGCAGTACTTC. This translates into CASSLSFGSSYEQYF.

The chain joins TRBV11-2 to TRBJ2-6, with D hard to call. This CDR3 has 18 amino acids. V lost 0 bases and J 0 bases, leaving 12 bases between the germline ends. The germline V gene encodes CDR1 SGHAT and CDR2 FQNNGV. The CDR3 region has the DNA TGTGCCAGCAGCTTAGATTCGACTGCCCGCTCTGGGGCCAACGTCCTGACTTTC. This gives the protein CASSLDSTARSGANVLTF.

This clonotype appeared a few times. The rearrangement uses TRBV27 and TRBJ2-7, with a tentative D call TRBD2 (6 bases). Germline lookup yields CDR1 MNHEY and CDR2 SMNVEV (reference sequence). V was shortened by 5 bases and J by 7 bases, with 18 bases between the two germline ends. This CDR3 comprises 14 residues. The CDR3 spells CASSGAVGLGEQYF. CDR3 coding DNA: TGTGCCAGCAGTGGCGCAGTGGGACTCGGGGAGCAGTACTTC.

The chain employs TRBV5-1 and TRBJ2-3; 10 bases fit TRBD2. From germline, CDR1 is SGHRS and CDR2 YFSETQ. Germline trimming cut 4 bases from V and 0 bases from J; bases unmatched to any gene: 5. The CDR3 covers 16 residues. The CDR3 sequence is CASSTGAGGSTDTQYF. CDR3 bases: TGCGCCAGCAGCACCGGAGCGGGGGGGAGCACAGATACGCAGTATTTT. Looking up the rest from reference TRBV5-1 and TRBJ2-3 gives the full variable domain: KAGVTQTPRYLIKTRGQQVTLSCSPISGHRSVSWYQQTPGQGLQFLFEYFSETQRNKGNFPGRFSGRQFSNSRSEMNVSTLELGDSALYLCASSTGAGGSTDTQYFGPGTRLTVL.

The V call is TRBV28, the J call TRBJ2-7; TRBD1 agrees at 7 bases. With 5 bases clipped from V and 1 base from J, the junction kept 5 bases outside the gene matches. CDR1 and CDR2 from the germline V gene are MDHEN and SYDVKM. This CDR3 contains 14 residues. For the CDR3, the DNA is TGTGCCAGCAGTACTCCGGGACAGTCCTACGAGCAGTACTTC. Its protein product is CASSTPGQSYEQYF.

The CDR3 DNA reads TGCGCCAGCAGCCCGGGGCATGGGGCCAACGTCCTGACTTTC. This sequence encodes CASSPGHGANVLTF. V gene TRBV5-1 combines with J gene TRBJ2-6; D may be TRBD1 or TRBD2 (5 bases each). Germline loops: CDR1 SGHRS, CDR2 YFSETQ. This CDR3 contains 14 residues. Trimming removed 4 bases at V and 3 bases at J, with 8 bases between.

This clonotype was seen once. The chain couples TRBV20-1 to TRBJ2-4, with 10 bases aligning to TRBD1. Germline trimming cut 6 bases from V and 7 bases from J; bases unmatched to any gene: 6. From germline, CDR1 is DFQATT and CDR2 SNEGSKA (reference sequence). The CDR3 extends over 13 amino acids. The CDR3 DNA sequence: TGCAGTGCCCAACGGACAGGGGGGAACATTCAGTACTTC. This sequence encodes CSAQRTGGNIQYF.

V gene TRBV12-3 or TRBV12-4 combines with J gene TRBJ1-1, with TRBD1 identical over 7 bases. This CDR3 spans 13 amino acids. V shed 8 bases, J shed 6 bases, and the junction held 9 bases outside the gene matches. The CDR3 region has the DNA TGTGCCAGCGGGCGACAGGGTTGGTCTGAAGCTTTCTTT. Translating it yields CASGRQGWSEAFF.

This clonotype was seen only a few times. The chain has TRBV6-1 and TRBJ1-5; no definite D call. The germline CDR1 and CDR2 sequences are MNHNS and SASEGT. This CDR3 has 16 residues. Trimming cost V 2 bases and J 9 bases, with 20 bases left between them. CDR3 sequence reads: CASSESIRESGWPQHF. The CDR3 DNA is TGTGCCAGCAGTGAATCGATCCGGGAATCCGGGTGGCCCCAGCATTTT.

This clonotype was observed a handful of times. The V and J genes are TRBV4-1 and TRBJ2-1; D tentatively reads TRBD1 or TRBD2 (7 bases each). V was cut by 2 bases and J by 7 bases, with 15 bases left in between. The CDR3 is made up of 15 amino acids. The V gene's germline CDR1 is MGHRA and CDR2 YSYEKL. The chain's CDR3 is CASSQIFQGGNEQFF. For the CDR3, the DNA is TGCGCCAGCAGCCAAATCTTTCAGGGGGGGAATGAGCAGTTCTTC.

This chain joins TRBV5-1 and TRBJ2-5; 10 bases match TRBD2. The germline V gene encodes CDR1 SGHRS and CDR2 YFSETQ. This CDR3 has 16 amino acids. The V segment lost 4 bases and the J segment 5 bases; nucleotides outside the gene matches: 11. CDR3 nucleotide sequence: TGCGCCAGCAGCGCCACGAGCGGGGGGGCCGTTGAGACCCAGTACTTC. Translation: CASSATSGGAVETQYF.

This clonotype was seen only a few times. The CDR3: CASSEAGGLYEQYF. CDR3 DNA sequence: TGCGCCAGCAGCGAAGCGGGGGGGCTCTACGAGCAGTACTTC. The chain uses TRBV4-1 and TRBJ2-7, with TRBD2 matching 10 bases. The germline V gene has CDR1 MGHRA and CDR2 YSYEKL. The length of the CDR3 is 14 residues. Trimming at V came to 5 bases and at J to 3 bases, leaving 4 bases not matched to a gene.

The chain recombines TRBV20-1 with TRBJ1-2; 8 positions match TRBD1. The V and J ends lost 2 bases and 6 bases, in that order; junction bases with no gene match: 2. The CDR3 extends over 12 amino acids. Germline-derived CDR1 and CDR2 are DFQATT and SNEGSKA (reference sequence). In nucleotides, the CDR3 is TGCAGTGCTAGACCGGACAGGGATGGCTACACCTTC. It encodes CSARPDRDGYTF.

The table lists this clonotype with a few counts. This chain connects TRBV28 to TRBJ2-7, with D perhaps being TRBD1 or TRBD2 (5 bases each). The ends were cut back, 5 bases at V and 0 bases at J, with 11 bases in the middle. Germline assignment: CDR1 MDHEN and CDR2 SYDVKM. The CDR3 totals 14 residues. The CDR3 sequence is CASSPRDASYEQYF. The CDR3 DNA is TGTGCCAGCAGTCCCCGGGACGCCTCCTACGAGCAGTACTTC.